This paragraph reports one T cell receptor beta chain. Antigen: not known. CDR3 length: 13 amino acids. In germline, CDR1 is SGHRS, CDR2 YFSETQ. The V gene lost 4 bases and the J gene lost 2 bases, with 10 bases spanning the gap. The sample comes from a study of OX40 agonist ivuxolimab in advanced cancers. Study in general: The study enrolled dose-escalation patients with hepatocellular carcinoma, melanoma, renal cell or head and neck cancer.

Sequenced by immunoSEQ multiplex PCR; TCRdb stores in-frame clones only, minus some. The profile shows approximately 100,000 clones, 90% of them singletons. Study conclusions and caveats: Expanded clones were, on average, more numerous among CD8+ T cells than CD4+.

Sampled blood was obtained at baseline, cycle 4 day 1, and cycle 7 day 1. This specimen consisted of CD4+ or CD8+ T cells sorted from blood, obtained in a trial of the OX40 agonist ivuxolimab. This sequence joins TRBV5-1 and TRBJ2-7; D gene ambiguous. This clonotype was sampled from an adult with an advanced solid tumor such as melanoma, head and neck, liver or kidney cancer. The chain's CDR3 is CASSTGPTYEQYF. In DNA, the CDR3 is TGCGCCAGCAGCACCGGACCGACCTACGAGCAGTACTTC.